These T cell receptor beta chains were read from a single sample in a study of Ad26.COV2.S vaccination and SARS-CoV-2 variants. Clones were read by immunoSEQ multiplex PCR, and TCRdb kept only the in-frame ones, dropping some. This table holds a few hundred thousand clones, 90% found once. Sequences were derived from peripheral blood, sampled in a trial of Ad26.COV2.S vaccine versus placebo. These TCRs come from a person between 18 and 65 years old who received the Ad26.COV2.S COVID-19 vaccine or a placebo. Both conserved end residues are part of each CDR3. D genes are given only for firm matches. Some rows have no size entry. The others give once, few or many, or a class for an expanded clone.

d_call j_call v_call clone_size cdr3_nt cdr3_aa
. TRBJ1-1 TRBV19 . TGTGCCAGTAGTAACCGACCGAACACTGAAGCTTTCTTT CASSNRPNTEAFF
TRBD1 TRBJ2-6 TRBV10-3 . TGTGCCATCAAGGGGACAGACAGCTCTGGGGCCAACGTCCTGACTTTC CAIKGTDSSGANVLTF
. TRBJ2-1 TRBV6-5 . TGTGCCAGCAGTTACTCCAGGCAGGGAGGTCAAAGTGAGCAGTTCTTC CASSYSRQGGQSEQFF
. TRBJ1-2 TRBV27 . TGTGCCAGCAGTTGGGATCCTACCGCTAACTATGGCTACACCTTC CASSWDPTANYGYTF
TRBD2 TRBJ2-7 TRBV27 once TGTGCCAGCAGTCAAAGCGGGAGTGCGTACGAGCAGTACTTC CASSQSGSAYEQYF
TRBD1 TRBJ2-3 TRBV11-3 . TGTGCCAGCAGCTTAACCTGGGGACAGACAAACACAGATACGCAGTATTTT CASSLTWGQTNTDTQYF
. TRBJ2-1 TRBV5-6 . TGTGCCAGCAGCTTTACGGGCGAGCAGTTCTTC CASSFTGEQFF
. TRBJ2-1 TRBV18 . TGTGCCAGCTCACCACCAGGACTATCGGGAGACGATGAGCAGTTCTTC CASSPPGLSGDDEQFF
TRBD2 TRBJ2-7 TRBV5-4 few TGTGCCAGCAGCTCCGGGACTAGCGGGAGCTACGAGCAGTACTTC CASSSGTSGSYEQYF
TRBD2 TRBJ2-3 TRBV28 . TGTGCCAGCAGTACTAGCGGTAGCACAGATACGCAGTATTTT CASSTSGSTDTQYF
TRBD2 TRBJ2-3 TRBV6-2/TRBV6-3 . TGTGCCAGCAGTTTACGAAACCTAGCGGGAGTTCGTGCAGATACGCAGTATTTT CASSLRNLAGVRADTQYF
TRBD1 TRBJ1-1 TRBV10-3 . TGTGCCATCAGTGAGTCGATAACAGGGGGCCTGAACACTGAAGCTTTCTTT CAISESITGGLNTEAFF
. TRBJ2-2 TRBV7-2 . TGTGCCAGCAGCCCTGGGCGGGAAACCGGGGAGCTGTTTTTT CASSPGRETGELFF
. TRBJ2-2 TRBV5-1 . TGCGCCAGCAGTCCGGCGGCAGCCACTCTCACCGGGGAGCTGTTTTTT CASSPAAATLTGELFF
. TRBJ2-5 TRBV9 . TGTGCCAGCAGCAGACGGGACGGTGAGACCCAGTACTTC CASSRRDGETQYF
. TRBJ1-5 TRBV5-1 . TGCGCCAGCAGCTTGGAAGGGAAGGTAAATCAGCCCCAGCATTTT CASSLEGKVNQPQHF
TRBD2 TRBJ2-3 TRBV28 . TGTGCCAGCACCTCAGCGGGAGAAGGCACAGATACGCAGTATTTT CASTSAGEGTDTQYF
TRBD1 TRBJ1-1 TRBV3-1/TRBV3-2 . TGTGCCAGCAGCCAAGACCCCGGACAGGGGAGAGCCGCTTTCTTT CASSQDPGQGRAAFF
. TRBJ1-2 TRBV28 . TGTGCCAGCAGTTTATTCGGGTTTCCTTATGGCTACACCTTC CASSLFGFPYGYTF
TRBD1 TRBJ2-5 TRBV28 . TGTGCCAGCAGTCCGGGCCTGGACAGGGAGGAGACCCAGTACTTC CASSPGLDREETQYF
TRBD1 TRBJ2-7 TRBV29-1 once TGCAGCGTTGAAGCCTCCCGAGGACAGGGGGGGTACGAGCAGTACTTC CSVEASRGQGGYEQYF
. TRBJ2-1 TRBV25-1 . TGTGCCAGCAGTCCCCACGGGAGACACAATGAGCAGTTCTTC CASSPHGRHNEQFF
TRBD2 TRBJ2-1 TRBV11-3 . TGTGCCAGCAGCTCCGGTAGCGGGTCCTACAATGAGCAGTTCTTC CASSSGSGSYNEQFF
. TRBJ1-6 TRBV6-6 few TGTGCCAGCAGTAAAAGGGAAGATGGGGATTCACCCCTCCACTTT CASSKREDGDSPLHF
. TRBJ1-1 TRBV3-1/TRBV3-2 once TGTGCCAGCAGCCAAGATGGGGAGTGGACTGAAGCTTTCTTT CASSQDGEWTEAFF
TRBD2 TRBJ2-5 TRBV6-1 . TGTGCCAGCAGTGAGATGGTGGGCGGGAGCCCCCCAGAGACCCAGTACTTC CASSEMVGGSPPETQYF
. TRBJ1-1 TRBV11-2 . TGTGCCACCCAGCTAGGGGATTTCGGCACTGAAGCTTTCTTT CATQLGDFGTEAFF
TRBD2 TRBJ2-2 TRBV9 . TGTGCCAGCAGCGAGAGCGGGAGCACCGGGGAGCTGTTTTTT CASSESGSTGELFF
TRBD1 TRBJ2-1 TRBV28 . TGTTCAGGGGGCTCCTACAATGAGCAGTTCTTC CSGGSYNEQFF
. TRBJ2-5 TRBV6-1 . TGTGCCAGCAGTGATTGGGGGTCCGAGACCCAGTACTTC CASSDWGSETQYF
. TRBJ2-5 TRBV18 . TGTGCCAGCTCACCACCGGGGGAACAGCGGGAGACCCAGTACTTC CASSPPGEQRETQYF
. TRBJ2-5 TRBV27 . TGTGCCAGCAGTTTCTCACTAGCAAAGGAGACCCAGTACTTC CASSFSLAKETQYF
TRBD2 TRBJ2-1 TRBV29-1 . TGCAGCGTTGGTGGGCGGCGGGAGGGTTATAATGAGCAGTTCTTC CSVGGRREGYNEQFF
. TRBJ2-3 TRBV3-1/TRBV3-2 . TGTGCCAGCAGCCAAGGCGGTGCCTCGGGTACGCAGTATTTT CASSQGGASGTQYF
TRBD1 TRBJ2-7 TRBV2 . TGTGCCAGCGAGAGGGACAGCTCTTACGAGCAGTACTTC CASERDSSYEQYF
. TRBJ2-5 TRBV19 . TGTGCCAGTAGTATAGGTCCGAGGCAGGCCACAGGGGAGACCCAGTACTTC CASSIGPRQATGETQYF
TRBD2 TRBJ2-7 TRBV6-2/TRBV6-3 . TGTGCCAGCAGTCGTACAGCGGGGTGGTCCTACGAGCAGTACTTC CASSRTAGWSYEQYF
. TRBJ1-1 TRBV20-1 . TGCAGTGCCCCGTTGGACACTGAAGCTTTCTTT CSAPLDTEAFF
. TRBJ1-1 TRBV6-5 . TGTGCCAGCAGTTACTCAATCCGGGGCACCACTGAAGCTTTCTTT CASSYSIRGTTEAFF
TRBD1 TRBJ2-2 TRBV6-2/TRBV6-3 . TGTGCCAGCAGTCGGGGACAGGTCTTGAACACCGGGGAGCTGTTTTTT CASSRGQVLNTGELFF
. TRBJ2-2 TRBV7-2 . TGTGCCAGCAGCCGCCGGACCGGGGAGCTGTTTTTT CASSRRTGELFF
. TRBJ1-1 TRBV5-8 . TGTGCCAGCAGCTCCCACGGGGGGGGAGCTTTCTTT CASSSHGGGAFF
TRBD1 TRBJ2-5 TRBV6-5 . TGTGCCAGCAGTTACAGGGGACAGGGTGGGGAGACCCAGTACTTC CASSYRGQGGETQYF
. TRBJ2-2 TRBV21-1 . TGTGCCAGCAGCAAAGATCCTCGCGGGACAGGGAGCACCGGGGAGCTGTTTTTT CASSKDPRGTGSTGELFF
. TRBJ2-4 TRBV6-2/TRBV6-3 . TGTGCCAGCAGTTCGTCAGGGTCTAGAGCCAAAAACATTCAGTACTTC CASSSSGSRAKNIQYF
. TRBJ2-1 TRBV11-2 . TGTGCCAGCAGCTCAGGACTAGAGGGGGTGGGGCAGTTCTTC CASSSGLEGVGQFF
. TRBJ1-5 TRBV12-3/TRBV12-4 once TGTGCCAGCAGCTCGGGGCCCCAGCCCCAGCATTTT CASSSGPQPQHF
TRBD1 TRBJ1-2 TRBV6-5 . TGTGCCAGCAGTTACTCCGAGGTGGAGGGGGCGTATGGCTACACCTTC CASSYSEVEGAYGYTF
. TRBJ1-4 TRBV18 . TGTGCCAGCTCACCACGGCAGGTTGGTGAAAAACTGTTTTTT CASSPRQVGEKLFF
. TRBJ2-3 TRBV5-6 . TGTGCCAGCAGCTTCGGGGACACAGATACGCAGTATTTT CASSFGDTDTQYF
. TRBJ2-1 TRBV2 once TGTGCCAGCAGCACAGCAGGACGAACCTACAATGAGCAGTTCTTC CASSTAGRTYNEQFF
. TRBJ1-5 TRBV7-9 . TGTGCCAGCAGCTTCCCAGGACTCAATCAGCCCCAGCATTTT CASSFPGLNQPQHF
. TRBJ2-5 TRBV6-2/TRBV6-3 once TGTGCCAGCAGTTTTGGGGCTAGGAGGGAAGAGACCCAGTACTTC CASSFGARREETQYF
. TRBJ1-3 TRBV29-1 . TGCAGCGTTGAAGATCGGGGCAGCTCTGGAAACACCATATATTTT CSVEDRGSSGNTIYF
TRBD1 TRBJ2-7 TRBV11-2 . TGTGCCAGCAGCTTAGTGGGACAGCGCTCCTACGAGCAGTACTTC CASSLVGQRSYEQYF
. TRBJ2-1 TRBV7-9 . TGTGCCAGCAGCTTAGTGGGAGCCTACAATGAGCAGTTCTTC CASSLVGAYNEQFF
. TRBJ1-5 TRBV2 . TGTGCCAGCAGTGTGGGTAGCAATCAGCCCCAGCATTTT CASSVGSNQPQHF